This TCR beta chain was identified in a study of cytomegalovirus exposure and HLA in healthy donors. The donors were healthy bone marrow donors. The study, taken as a whole, reports: With later analysis, a missense DCLRE1C variant became linked to TCR beta V- and J-gene trimming.

Primers included in the PCR were 60 Vbeta and 13 Jbeta primers. Only in-frame clones appear in the TCRdb table, and some are missing; sequencing was by immunoSEQ multiplex PCR. The sample comprises about 250,000 clones, about four fifths of which are singletons, and less than 0.4% rests with the top ten. To note about this clone: Its antigen remains unknown.

The CDR3 has 15 amino acids. Germline CDR1 is LGHNA and CDR2 is YNFKEQ. V was clipped by 3 bases and J by 2 bases, with 11 bases between them. The clonotype comes from a girl under 10 years old in good health and CMV-seronegative. The rearrangement links TRBV4-2 to TRBJ1-3, with no clear D. The sample was PBMCs. CDR3 residues: CASSHPEVAGNTIYF. The CDR3 DNA follows: TGTGCCAGCAGCCACCCCGAGGTGGCTGGAAACACCATATATTTT.